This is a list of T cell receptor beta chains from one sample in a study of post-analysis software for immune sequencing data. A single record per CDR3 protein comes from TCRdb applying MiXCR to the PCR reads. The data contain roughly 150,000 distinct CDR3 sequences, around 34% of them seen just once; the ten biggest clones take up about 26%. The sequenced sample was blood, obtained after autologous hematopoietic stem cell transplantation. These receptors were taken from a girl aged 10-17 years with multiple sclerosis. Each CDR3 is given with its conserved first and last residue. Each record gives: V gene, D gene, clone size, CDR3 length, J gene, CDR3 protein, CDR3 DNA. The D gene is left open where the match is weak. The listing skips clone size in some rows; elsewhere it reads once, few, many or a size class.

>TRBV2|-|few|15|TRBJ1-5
CASSGGAASNQPQHF
TGTGCCAGCAGTGGTGGGGCAGCCTCCAATCAGCCCCAGCATTTT
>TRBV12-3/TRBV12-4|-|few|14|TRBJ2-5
CASSPGRAPETQYF
TGTGCCAGCAGTCCCGGCAGGGCTCCCGAGACCCAGTACTTC
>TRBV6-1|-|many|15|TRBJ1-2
CASSVSGRLRYGYTF
TGTGCCAGCAGTGTCTCCGGGCGACTCCGCTATGGCTACACCTTC
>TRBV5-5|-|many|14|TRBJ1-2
CASSLGGGHYGYTF
TGTGCCAGCAGCTTGGGCGGAGGGCACTATGGCTACACCTTC
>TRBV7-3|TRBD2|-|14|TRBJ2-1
CASSPGLAGDEQFF
TGTGCCAGCAGCCCAGGACTAGCCGGGGATGAGCAGTTCTTC
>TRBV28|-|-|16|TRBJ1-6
CASSFPAFSYNSPLHF
TGTGCCAGCAGTTTTCCGGCCTTCTCCTATAATTCACCCCTCCACTTT
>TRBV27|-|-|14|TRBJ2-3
CASSLSVSTDTQYF
TGTGCCAGCAGTTTATCGGTTAGCACAGATACGCAGTATTTT
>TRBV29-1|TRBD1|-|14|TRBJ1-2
CSVEADRGLGGYTF
TGCAGCGTTGAAGCGGATAGGGGGCTGGGGGGCTACACCTTC
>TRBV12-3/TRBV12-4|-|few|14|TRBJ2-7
CASTLWAGCCEQYF
TGTGCCAGCACCCTCTGGGCGGGTTGTTGCGAGCAGTACTTC
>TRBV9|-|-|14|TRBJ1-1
CASSGEQGSTEAFF
TGTGCCAGCAGCGGCGAACAGGGCAGCACTGAAGCTTTCTTT
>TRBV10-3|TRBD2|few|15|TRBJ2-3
CAISDGSGFTDTQYF
TGTGCCATCAGTGACGGTAGCGGGTTCACAGATACGCAGTATTTT
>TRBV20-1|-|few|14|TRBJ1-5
CSASRGNSNQPQHF
TGCAGTGCTAGTCGGGGTAATAGCAATCAGCCCCAGCATTTT
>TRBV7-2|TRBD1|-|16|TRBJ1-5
CASSLSVRQGWQPQHF
TGTGCCAGCAGCTTATCAGTGAGACAGGGATGGCAGCCCCAGCATTTT
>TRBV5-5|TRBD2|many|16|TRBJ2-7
CASTPEGSGTAYEQYF
TGTGCCAGCACCCCGGAGGGTAGCGGGACGGCTTACGAGCAGTACTTC
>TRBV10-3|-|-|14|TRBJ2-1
CAIRTEDRNNEQFF
TGTGCCATCAGGACCGAAGACCGGAACAATGAGCAGTTCTTC
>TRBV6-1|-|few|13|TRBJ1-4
CASSDRLGEKLFF
TGTGCCAGCAGTGACCGTCTAGGAGAAAAACTGTTTTTT
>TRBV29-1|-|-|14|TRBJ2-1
CSVQTKHSYNEQFF
TGCAGCGTCCAAACAAAGCACTCCTACAATGAGCAGTTCTTC
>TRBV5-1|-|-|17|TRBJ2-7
CASSLGRSVRRAYEQYF
TGCGCCAGCAGCTTGGGAAGGAGTGTCAGGCGGGCCTACGAGCAGTACTTC